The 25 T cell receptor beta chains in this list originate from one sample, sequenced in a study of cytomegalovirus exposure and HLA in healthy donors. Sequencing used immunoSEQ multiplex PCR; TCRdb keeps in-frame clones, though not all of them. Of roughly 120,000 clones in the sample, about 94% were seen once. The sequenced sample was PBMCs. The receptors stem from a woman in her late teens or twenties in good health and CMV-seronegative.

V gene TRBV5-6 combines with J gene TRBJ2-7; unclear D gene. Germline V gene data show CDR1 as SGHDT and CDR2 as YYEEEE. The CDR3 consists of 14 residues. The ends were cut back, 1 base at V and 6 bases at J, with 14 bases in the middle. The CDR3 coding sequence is TGTGCCAGCAGCTTGCCGGCGGCTCTGGGCGAGCAGTACTTC. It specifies CASSLPAALGEQYF.

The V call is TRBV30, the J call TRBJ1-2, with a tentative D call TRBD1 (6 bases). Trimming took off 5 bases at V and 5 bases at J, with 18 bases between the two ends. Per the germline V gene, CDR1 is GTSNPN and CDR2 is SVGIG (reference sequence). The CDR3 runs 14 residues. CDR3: CAWAWRTEKYGYTF. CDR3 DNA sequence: TGTGCCTGGGCTTGGAGGACAGAGAAATATGGCTACACCTTC.

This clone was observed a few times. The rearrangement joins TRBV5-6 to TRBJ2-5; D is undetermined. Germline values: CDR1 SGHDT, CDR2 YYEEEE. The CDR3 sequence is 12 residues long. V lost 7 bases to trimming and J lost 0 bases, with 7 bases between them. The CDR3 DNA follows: TGTGCCAGCCATCAGTACCAAGAGACCCAGTACTTC. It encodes CASHQYQETQYF.

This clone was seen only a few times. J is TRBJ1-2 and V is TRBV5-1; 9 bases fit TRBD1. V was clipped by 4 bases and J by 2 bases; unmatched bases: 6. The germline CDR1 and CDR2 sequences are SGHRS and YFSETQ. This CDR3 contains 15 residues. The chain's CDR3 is CASSPGTGLNYGYTF. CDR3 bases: TGCGCCAGCAGCCCCGGGACAGGGCTCAACTATGGCTACACCTTC. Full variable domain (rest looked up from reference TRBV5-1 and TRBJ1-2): KAGVTQTPRYLIKTRGQQVTLSCSPISGHRSVSWYQQTPGQGLQFLFEYFSETQRNKGNFPGRFSGRQFSNSRSEMNVSTLELGDSALYLCASSPGTGLNYGYTFGSGTRLTVV.

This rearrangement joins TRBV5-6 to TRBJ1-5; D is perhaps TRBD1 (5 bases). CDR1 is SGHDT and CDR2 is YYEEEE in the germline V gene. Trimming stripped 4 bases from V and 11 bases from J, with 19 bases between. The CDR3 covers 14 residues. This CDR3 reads CASSLGSTTQAQHF. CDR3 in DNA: TGTGCCAGCAGCCTCGGATCTACGACACAGGCCCAGCATTTT.

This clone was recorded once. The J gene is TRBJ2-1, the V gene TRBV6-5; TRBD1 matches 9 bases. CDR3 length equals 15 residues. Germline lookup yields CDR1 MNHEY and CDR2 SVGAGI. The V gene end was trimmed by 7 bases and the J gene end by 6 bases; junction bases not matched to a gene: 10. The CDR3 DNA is TGTGCCAGCACGAGGGGGGGGACAGGGATCAATGAGCAGTTCTTC. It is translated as CASTRGGTGINEQFF.

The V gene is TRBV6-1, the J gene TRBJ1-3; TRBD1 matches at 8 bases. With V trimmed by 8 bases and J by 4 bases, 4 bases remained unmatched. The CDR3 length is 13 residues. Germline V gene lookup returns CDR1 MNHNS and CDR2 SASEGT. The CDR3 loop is CASGGQGGNTIYF. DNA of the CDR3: TGTGCCAGCGGAGGACAGGGAGGAAACACCATATATTTT.

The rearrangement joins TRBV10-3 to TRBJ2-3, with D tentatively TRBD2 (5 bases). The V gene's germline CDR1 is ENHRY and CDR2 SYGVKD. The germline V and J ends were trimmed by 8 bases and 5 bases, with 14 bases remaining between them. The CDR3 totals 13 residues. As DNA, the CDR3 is TGTGCCATCGGTTTAGCGAAGGAAGATACGCAGTATTTT. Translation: CAIGLAKEDTQYF.

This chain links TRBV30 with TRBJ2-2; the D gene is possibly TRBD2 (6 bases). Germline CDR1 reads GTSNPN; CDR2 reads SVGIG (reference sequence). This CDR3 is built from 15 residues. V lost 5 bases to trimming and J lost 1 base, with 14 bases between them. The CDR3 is CAWGTGLRNTGELFF. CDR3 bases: TGTGCCTGGGGTACGGGACTGCGGAACACCGGGGAGCTGTTTTTT.

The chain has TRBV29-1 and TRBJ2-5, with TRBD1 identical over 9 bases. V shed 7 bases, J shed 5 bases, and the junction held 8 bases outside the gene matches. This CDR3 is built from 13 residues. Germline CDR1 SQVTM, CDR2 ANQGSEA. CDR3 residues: CSGRQGVEETQYF. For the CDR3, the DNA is TGCAGCGGACGACAGGGGGTGGAGGAGACCCAGTACTTC.

CDR3 sequence: CSVEGLGTYNEQFF. DNA for the CDR3: TGCAGCGTTGAAGGTCTAGGTACCTACAATGAGCAGTTCTTC. The gene calls are TRBV29-1 and TRBJ2-1; D is undetermined. The germline gives CDR1 SQVTM, CDR2 ANQGSEA. Trimming shortened V by 1 base and J by 2 bases, and 9 bases separated the two germline ends. This CDR3 comprises 14 residues.

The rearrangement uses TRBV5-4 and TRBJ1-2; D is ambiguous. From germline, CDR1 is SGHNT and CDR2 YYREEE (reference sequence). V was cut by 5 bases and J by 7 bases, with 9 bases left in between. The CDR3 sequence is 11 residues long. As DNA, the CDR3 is TGTGCCAGCAGTTTTGAGAGTGGCTACACCTTC. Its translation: CASSFESGYTF.

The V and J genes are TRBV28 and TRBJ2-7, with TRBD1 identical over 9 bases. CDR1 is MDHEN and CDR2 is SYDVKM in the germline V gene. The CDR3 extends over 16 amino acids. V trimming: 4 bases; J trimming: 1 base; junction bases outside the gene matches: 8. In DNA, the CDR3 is TGTGCCAGCAGTTATGGCGGGACAGGGCTTTCCTACGAGCAGTACTTC. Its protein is CASSYGGTGLSYEQYF.

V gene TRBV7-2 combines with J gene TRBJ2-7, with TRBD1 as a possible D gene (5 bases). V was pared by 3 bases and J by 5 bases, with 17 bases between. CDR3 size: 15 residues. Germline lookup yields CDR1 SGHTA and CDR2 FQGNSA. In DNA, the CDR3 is TGTGCCAGCAGCTTTTTCGTCAGGGCCGTCGACGAGCAGTACTTC. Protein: CASSFFVRAVDEQYF.

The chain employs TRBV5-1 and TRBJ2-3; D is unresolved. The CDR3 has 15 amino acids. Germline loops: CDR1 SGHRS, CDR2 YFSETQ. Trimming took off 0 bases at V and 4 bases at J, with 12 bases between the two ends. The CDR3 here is CASSLEAGRSDTQYF. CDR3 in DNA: TGCGCCAGCAGCTTGGAGGCAGGAAGGTCAGATACGCAGTATTTT.

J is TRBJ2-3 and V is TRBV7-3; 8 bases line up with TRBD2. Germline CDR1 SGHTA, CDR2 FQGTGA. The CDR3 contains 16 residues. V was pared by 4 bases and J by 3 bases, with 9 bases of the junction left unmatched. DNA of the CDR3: TGTGCCAGCAGCTCCCTACCGGGGGGGCAAACAGATACGCAGTATTTT. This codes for CASSSLPGGQTDTQYF.

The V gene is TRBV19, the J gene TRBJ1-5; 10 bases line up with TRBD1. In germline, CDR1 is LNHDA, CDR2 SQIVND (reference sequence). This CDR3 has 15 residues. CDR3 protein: CASTGGEAGNQPQHF. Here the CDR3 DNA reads TGTGCTTCGACAGGGGGCGAGGCTGGCAATCAGCCCCAGCATTTT.

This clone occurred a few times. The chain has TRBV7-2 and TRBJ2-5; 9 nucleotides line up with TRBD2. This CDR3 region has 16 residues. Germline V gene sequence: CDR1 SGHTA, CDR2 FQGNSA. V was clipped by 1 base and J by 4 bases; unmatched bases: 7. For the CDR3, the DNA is TGTGCCAGCAGCTTAGTAGGCGGGGGGGCCCCAGAGACCCAGTACTTC. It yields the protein CASSLVGGGAPETQYF.

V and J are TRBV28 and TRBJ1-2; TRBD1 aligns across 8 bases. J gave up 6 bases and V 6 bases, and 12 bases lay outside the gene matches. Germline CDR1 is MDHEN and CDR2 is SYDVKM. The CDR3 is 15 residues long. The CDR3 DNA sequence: TGTGCCAGCAGCCCCCGGACAGGGTATAGCAATGGCTACACCTTC. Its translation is CASSPRTGYSNGYTF.

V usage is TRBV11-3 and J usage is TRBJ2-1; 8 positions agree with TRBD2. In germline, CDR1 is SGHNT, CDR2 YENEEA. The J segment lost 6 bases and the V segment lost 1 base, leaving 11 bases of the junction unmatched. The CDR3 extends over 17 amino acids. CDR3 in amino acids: CASSLVGREVASNEQFF. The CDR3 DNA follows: TGTGCCAGCAGCTTAGTAGGGCGGGAGGTGGCCTCCAATGAGCAGTTCTTC.

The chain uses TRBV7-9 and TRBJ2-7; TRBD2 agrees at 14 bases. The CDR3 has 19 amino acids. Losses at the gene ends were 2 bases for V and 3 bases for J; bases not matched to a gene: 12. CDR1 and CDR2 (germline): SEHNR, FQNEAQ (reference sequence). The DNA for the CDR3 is TGTGCCAGCAGCTTAACTCATCCGGGACTAGCGGGAGAGGGCTACGAGCAGTACTTC. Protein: CASSLTHPGLAGEGYEQYF.

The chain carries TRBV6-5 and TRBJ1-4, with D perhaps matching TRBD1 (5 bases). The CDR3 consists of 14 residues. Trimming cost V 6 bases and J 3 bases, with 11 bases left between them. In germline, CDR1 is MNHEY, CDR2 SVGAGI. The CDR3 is CASRPGLANEKLFF. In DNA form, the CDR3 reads TGTGCCAGCAGACCAGGGTTGGCTAATGAAAAACTGTTTTTT.

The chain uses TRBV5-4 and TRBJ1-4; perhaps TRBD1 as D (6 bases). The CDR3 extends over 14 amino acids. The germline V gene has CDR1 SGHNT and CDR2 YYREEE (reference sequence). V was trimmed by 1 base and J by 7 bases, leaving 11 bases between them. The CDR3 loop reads CASSLSGASEKLFF. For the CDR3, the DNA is TGTGCCAGCAGCTTGTCAGGGGCCAGTGAAAAACTGTTTTTT.

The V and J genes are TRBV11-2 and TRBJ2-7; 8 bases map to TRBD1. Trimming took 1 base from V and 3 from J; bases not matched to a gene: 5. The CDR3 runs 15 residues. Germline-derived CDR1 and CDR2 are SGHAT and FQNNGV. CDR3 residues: CASSLGPGGSYEQYF. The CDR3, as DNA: TGTGCCAGCAGCTTAGGACCAGGGGGCAGCTACGAGCAGTACTTC.

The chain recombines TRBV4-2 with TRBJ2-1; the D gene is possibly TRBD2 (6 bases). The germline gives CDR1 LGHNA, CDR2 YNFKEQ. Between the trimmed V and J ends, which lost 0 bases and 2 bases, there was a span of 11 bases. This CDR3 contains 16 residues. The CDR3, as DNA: TGTGCCAGCAGCCAAGAATGGGGGGAACCCTACAATGAGCAGTTCTTC. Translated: CASSQEWGEPYNEQFF.